The entry below describes one T cell receptor (beta chain). TCRdb's table, derived via immunoSEQ multiplex PCR, lists solely in-frame clones and lacks some. The sample contains about 59,000 clones, approximately 91% of which appear only once. From germline, CDR1 is MNHEY and CDR2 SVGAGI. With 5 bases clipped from V and 10 bases from J, the junction kept 11 bases outside the gene matches. CDR3 length: 15 amino acids. This record belongs to a study of T cells in localized non-small cell lung cancer. The sequencing used peripheral blood, collected before any cancer treatment. J is TRBJ2-1 and V is TRBV6-5, with TRBD2 matching over 10 bases. The clonotype originates from a man between 35 and 75 years old with stage I lung adenocarcinoma. Here the CDR3 reads CASSPRTSGLREQFF. CDR3 coding DNA: TGTGCCAGCAGTCCCAGGACTAGCGGCCTCCGGGAGCAGTTCTTC.